This entry describes one TCR beta chain. The data are from a study of response to subunit inactivated influenza vaccine. Via MiXCR, TCRdb re-called the RT-PCR reads, giving one row per CDR3 protein. In the table there are 550,000 to 650,000 distinct CDR3 sequences, 12% of which are singletons. The CDR3 contains 14 residues. The germline V and J ends were trimmed by 8 bases and 2 bases, with 15 bases remaining between them. Germline loops: CDR1 KGHSH, CDR2 LQKENI. This receptor was obtained from a man over 45 who received an inactivated influenza vaccine. The genes are TRBV18 and TRBJ2-5; D remains unclear. This specimen was PBMCs from blood, taken on the day of vaccination. In DNA, the CDR3 is TGTGCCAGCGCCCGGACGGTGATACAAGAGACCCAGTACTTC. Translating it yields CASARTVIQETQYF.